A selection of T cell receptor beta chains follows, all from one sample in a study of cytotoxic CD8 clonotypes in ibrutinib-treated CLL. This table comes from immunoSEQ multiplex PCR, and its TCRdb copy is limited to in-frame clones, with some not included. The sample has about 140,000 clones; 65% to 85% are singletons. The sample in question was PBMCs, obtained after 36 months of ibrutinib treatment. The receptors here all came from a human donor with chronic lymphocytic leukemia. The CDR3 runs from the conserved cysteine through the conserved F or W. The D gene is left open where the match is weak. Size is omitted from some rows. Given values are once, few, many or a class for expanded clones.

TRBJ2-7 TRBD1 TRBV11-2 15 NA CASSLDLTGPYEQYF TGTGCCAGCAGCTTAGATCTGACAGGGCCCTACGAGCAGTACTTC
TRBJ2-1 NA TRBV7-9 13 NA CASSPFAVNEQFF TGTGCCAGCAGCCCTTTCGCTGTCAATGAGCAGTTCTTC
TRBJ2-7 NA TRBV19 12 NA CASSNRVEEQYF TGTGCCAGTAGCAACAGGGTAGAAGAGCAGTACTTC
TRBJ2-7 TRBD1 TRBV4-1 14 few CASSQEGQSYEQYF TGCGCCAGCAGCCAAGAGGGACAGTCGTACGAGCAGTACTTC
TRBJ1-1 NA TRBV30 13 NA CACQTQMNTEAFF TGTGCCTGCCAGACACAGATGAACACTGAAGCTTTCTTT
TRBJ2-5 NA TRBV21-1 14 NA CASSILARKQTQYF TGTGCCAGCAGCATTCTAGCCAGGAAACAGACCCAGTACTTC
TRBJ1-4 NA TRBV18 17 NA CASSPREGGGWIEKLFF TGTGCCAGCTCACCACGAGAAGGTGGGGGGTGGATTGAAAAACTGTTTTTT
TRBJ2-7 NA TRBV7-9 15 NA CASSLVSGIAYEQYF TGTGCCAGCAGCTTAGTATCTGGGATTGCCTACGAGCAGTACTTC
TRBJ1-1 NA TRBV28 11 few CASIGHTEAFF TGTGCCAGCATAGGCCACACTGAAGCTTTCTTT
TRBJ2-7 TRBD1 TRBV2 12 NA CASSGTGYEQYF TGTGCCAGCAGTGGGACAGGCTACGAGCAGTACTTC
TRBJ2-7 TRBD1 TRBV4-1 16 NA CASSGRTGGNSYEQYF TGCGCCAGCAGCGGCCGGACAGGGGGCAACTCCTACGAGCAGTACTTC
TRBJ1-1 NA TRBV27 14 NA CASSLGDRNTEAFF TGTGCCAGCAGTTTAGGAGACAGGAACACTGAAGCTTTCTTT
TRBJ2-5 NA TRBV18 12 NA CASSGEMETQYF TGTGCCAGCTCGGGGGAAATGGAGACCCAGTACTTC
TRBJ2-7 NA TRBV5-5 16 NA CASSPNRWGSSYEQYF TGTGCCAGCAGCCCGAATAGGTGGGGAAGCTCCTACGAGCAGTACTTC
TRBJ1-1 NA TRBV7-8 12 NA CASSLGRIGAFF TGTGCCAGCAGCTTAGGGCGGATAGGAGCTTTCTTT
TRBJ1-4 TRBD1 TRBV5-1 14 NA CASSPRDRAEKLFF TGCGCCAGCAGCCCCCGGGACAGGGCTGAAAAACTGTTTTTT
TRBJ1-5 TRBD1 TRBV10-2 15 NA CASRGQGNFNQPQHF TGCGCCAGCAGAGGACAGGGGAACTTCAATCAGCCCCAGCATTTT
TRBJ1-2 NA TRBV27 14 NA CASSLSREGYGYTF TGTGCCAGCAGTTTATCAAGGGAGGGATATGGCTACACCTTC
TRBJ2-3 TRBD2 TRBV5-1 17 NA CASSWPGLAGDTDTQYF TGCGCCAGCAGCTGGCCGGGACTAGCGGGGGACACAGATACGCAGTATTTT
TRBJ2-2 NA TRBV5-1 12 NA CASSSITGELFF TGCGCCAGCAGCTCAATCACCGGGGAGCTGTTTTTT
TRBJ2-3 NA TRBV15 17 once CATSRDSLGLSTDTQYF TGTGCCACCAGCAGAGATTCATTGGGACTGAGCACAGATACGCAGTATTTT
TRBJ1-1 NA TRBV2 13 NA CASRWTVATEAFF TGTGCCAGCAGATGGACAGTGGCGACTGAAGCTTTCTTT
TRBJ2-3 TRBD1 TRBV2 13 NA CASRGQGEDTQYF TGTGCCAGCAGAGGACAGGGGGAAGATACGCAGTATTTT
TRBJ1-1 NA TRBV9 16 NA CASSVGPSRMNTEAFF TGTGCCAGCAGCGTAGGTCCCAGTCGAATGAACACTGAAGCTTTCTTT
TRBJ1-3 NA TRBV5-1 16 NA CASSLPSGRSGNTIYF TGCGCCAGCAGCTTGCCGAGTGGTCGCTCTGGAAACACCATATATTTT
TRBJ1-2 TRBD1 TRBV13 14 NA CASSPGQGAQGYTF TGTGCCAGCAGCCCCGGACAGGGGGCGCAGGGCTACACCTTC
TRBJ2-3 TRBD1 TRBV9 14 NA CASSATGSTDTQYF TGTGCCAGCAGCGCGACAGGGAGCACAGATACGCAGTATTTT
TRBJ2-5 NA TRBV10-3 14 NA CATRERGNQETQYF TGTGCGACGCGGGAGAGGGGGAACCAAGAGACCCAGTACTTC
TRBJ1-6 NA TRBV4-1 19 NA CASSQDWGTGLAYNSPLHF TGCGCCAGCAGCCAAGATTGGGGAACAGGGTTGGCTTATAATTCACCCCTCCACTTT
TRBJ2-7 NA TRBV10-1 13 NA CASSDRVDHEQYF TGCGCCAGCAGTGACAGGGTGGATCACGAGCAGTACTTC
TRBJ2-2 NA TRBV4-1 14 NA CASSQVGEAGELFF TGCGCCAGCAGCCAGGTAGGGGAGGCCGGGGAGCTGTTTTTT
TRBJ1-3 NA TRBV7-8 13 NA CASSMDSRNTIYF TGTGCCAGCAGCATGGACAGCCGAAACACCATATATTTT
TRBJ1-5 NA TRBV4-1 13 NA CASSQVTNQPQHF TGCGCCAGCAGCCAAGTCACCAATCAGCCCCAGCATTTT
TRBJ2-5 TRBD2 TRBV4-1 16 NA CASSQGLADFQETQYF TGCGCCAGCAGCCAAGGACTAGCGGATTTCCAAGAGACCCAGTACTTC
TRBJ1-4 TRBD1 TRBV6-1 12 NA CATTTGREKLFF TGTGCCACCACGACAGGGAGAGAAAAACTGTTTTTT
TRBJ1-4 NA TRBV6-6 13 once CASEQGRAEKLFF TGTGCCTCCGAGCAGGGGCGAGCGGAAAAACTGTTTTTT
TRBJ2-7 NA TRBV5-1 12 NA CASSLFQYEQYF TGCGCCAGCAGCTTGTTCCAATACGAGCAGTACTTC
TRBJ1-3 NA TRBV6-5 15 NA CASSAGFFSGNTIYF TGTGCCAGCTCGGCAGGGTTTTTCTCTGGAAACACCATATATTTT
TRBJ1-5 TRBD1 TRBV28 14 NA CASTGTGGAQPQHF TGTGCCAGTACCGGGACAGGGGGCGCGCAGCCCCAGCATTTT
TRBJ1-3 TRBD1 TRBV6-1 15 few CASSASGGPRNTIYF TGTGCCAGCAGTGCATCAGGGGGCCCAAGAAACACCATATATTTT
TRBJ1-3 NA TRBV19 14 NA CASSTGRAGNTIYF TGTGCCAGTAGTACGGGACGGGCTGGAAACACCATATATTTT
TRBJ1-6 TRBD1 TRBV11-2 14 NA CASSLSRGDSPLHF TGTGCCAGCAGCTTAAGCAGGGGGGACTCACCCCTCCACTTT
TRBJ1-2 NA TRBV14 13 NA CASSQDGEYGYTF TGTGCCAGCAGCCAAGATGGAGAGTATGGCTACACCTTC
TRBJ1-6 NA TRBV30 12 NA CAWLAYNSPLHF TGTGCCTGGCTCGCCTATAATTCACCCCTCCACTTT
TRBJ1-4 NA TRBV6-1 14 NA CASSLRDAGEKLFF TGTGCCAGCAGCCTTCGAGACGCCGGGGAAAAACTGTTTTTT
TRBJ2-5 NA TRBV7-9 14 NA CASSSRPSQETQYF TGTGCCAGCAGCTCGCGACCGAGCCAAGAGACCCAGTACTTC
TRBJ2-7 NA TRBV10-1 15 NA CASSESIGPSYEQYF TGCGCCAGCAGTGAGTCGATAGGGCCCTCCTACGAGCAGTACTTC
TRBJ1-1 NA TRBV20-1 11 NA CSAALITEAFF TGCAGTGCCGCCTTGATAACTGAAGCTTTCTTT
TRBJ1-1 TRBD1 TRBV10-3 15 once CAISGRTGMNTEAFF TGTGCCATCAGTGGGCGGACAGGGATGAACACTGAAGCTTTCTTT
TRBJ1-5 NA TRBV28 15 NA CASSFIKETAQPQHF TGTGCCAGCAGTTTTATTAAGGAGACGGCTCAGCCCCAGCATTTT
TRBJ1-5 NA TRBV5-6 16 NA CASSLAGVSGNQPQHF TGTGCCAGCAGCTTGGCAGGGGTGAGTGGCAATCAGCCCCAGCATTTT
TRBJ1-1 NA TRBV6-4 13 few CASSLEEYTEAFF TGTGCCAGCAGCCTGGAGGAGTACACTGAAGCTTTCTTT
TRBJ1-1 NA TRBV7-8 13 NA CASSSQRVSEAFF TGTGCCAGCAGTTCCCAAAGGGTCTCTGAAGCTTTCTTT
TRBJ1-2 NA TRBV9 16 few CASSVGYPGANYGYTF TGTGCCAGCAGCGTAGGCTATCCGGGGGCAAACTATGGCTACACCTTC